The source of this T cell receptor beta chain is a study of response to subunit inactivated influenza vaccine. In this sample, this clonotype turned up once. TCRdb reprocessed the RT-PCR reads with MiXCR, giving one entry per CDR3 protein. The sample consists of about 570,000 distinct CDR3 sequences, roughly 10% of them appearing once. Trimming left V 5 bases short and J 0 bases short, with 10 bases between. Germline lookup yields CDR1 MNHEY and CDR2 SVGEGT. This CDR3 is 14 amino acids long. These data also formed part of another study, on T cells expressing NK-cell markers. From that report: The TCR beta cDNA came from 5'RACE template switching with UMIs. Obtained from sorted CD3+CD56+NKG2C+, CD3+CD56+NKG2C- and CD3+CD56-NKG2C+ T cells were the TCR beta repertoires. What remained unclear was the HCMV specificity of expanded NKG2C+ T cell clones.

The receptor's source is a man aged 50 or older who received an inactivated influenza vaccine. The specimen was PBMCs from blood, collected on the day of vaccination. The V call is TRBV6-2 or TRBV6-3, the J call TRBJ1-2; D might be TRBD1 (6 bases). CDR3 bases: TGTGCCAGCAGTAGAGGACAGACTAACTATGGCTACACCTTC. Protein sequence: CASSRGQTNYGYTF.